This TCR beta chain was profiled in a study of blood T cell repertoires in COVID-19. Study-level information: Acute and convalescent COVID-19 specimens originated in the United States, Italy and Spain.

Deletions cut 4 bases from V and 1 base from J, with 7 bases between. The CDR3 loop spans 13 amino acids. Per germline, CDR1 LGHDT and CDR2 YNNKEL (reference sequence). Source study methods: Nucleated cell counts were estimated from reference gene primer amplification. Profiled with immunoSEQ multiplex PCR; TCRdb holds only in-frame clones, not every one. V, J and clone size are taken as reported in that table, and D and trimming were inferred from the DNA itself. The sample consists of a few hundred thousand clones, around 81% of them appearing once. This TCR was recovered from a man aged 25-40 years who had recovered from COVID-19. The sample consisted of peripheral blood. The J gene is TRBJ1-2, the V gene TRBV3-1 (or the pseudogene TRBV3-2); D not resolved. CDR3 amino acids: CASSLQVNYGYTF. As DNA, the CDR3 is TGTGCCAGCAGCCTTCAGGTTAACTATGGCTACACCTTC.